The entry below gives a single T cell receptor (beta chain) sequence along with its context. Its antigen is not known. This CDR3 is built from 15 residues. V gave up 5 bases and J gave up 2 bases, with 14 bases separating them. The germline V gene encodes CDR1 SGHAT and CDR2 FQNNGV. Method: immunoSEQ multiplex PCR; TCRdb's copy keeps in-frame clones and lacks some. Of fewer than 200,000 clones in the sample, over 75% are singletons; the top ten hold 4% to 5.5%. These data are taken from a study of T cell responses to AZD1222 COVID-19 vaccine. Study-level findings and limits: Donor demographics were predominantly white British with a female majority; clonal diversity may be underestimated. Without day 14 samples, only post-peak T cell repertoires were studied. Following two doses of AZD1222, Spike-specific TCR breadth and depth rose.

The receptor comes from an adult who received the AZD1222 COVID-19 vaccine. The chain uses TRBV11-2 and TRBJ2-3; TRBD2 is a possible D gene (6 bases). Material: peripheral blood, obtained 28 days after the second AZD1222 dose. CDR3 DNA: TGTGCCAGCAGCCCCTGGGGGGTCCCCACAGATACGCAGTATTTT. Translated, it gives CASSPWGVPTDTQYF. The whole variable domain, remainder taken from reference TRBV11-2 and TRBJ2-3, is EAGVAQSPRYKIIEKRQSVAFWCNPISGHATLYWYQQILGQGPKLLIQFQNNGVVDDSQLPKDRFSAERLKGVDSTLKIQPAKLEDSAVYLCASSPWGVPTDTQYFGPGTRLTVL.